This T cell receptor (beta chain) was sequenced in a study of early T cells in non-severe SARS-CoV-2 infection. Whole-study context: Unsorted whole-blood RNA was sequenced in bulk, leaving chains unpaired.

The TCR library protocol attached unique molecular identifiers to the individual cDNA molecules. From the 5' RACE reads, TCRdb called clonotypes with MiXCR, one entry per CDR3 protein. The sample yields around 47,000 distinct CDR3 sequences, roughly 10% seen once. A note on this clonotype: Its antigen remains unknown.

Study outcomes and limitations: VDJdb matching, biased toward anti-spike CD8 responses, missed private and CD4 specificities.

Germline V CDR1 and CDR2: SQVTM, ANQGSEA. V was clipped by 6 bases and J by 3 bases; unmatched bases: 9. CDR3 length equals 14 residues. This chain connects TRBV29-1 to TRBJ1-1; TRBD1 aligns across 8 bases. Sequenced sample: whole blood. The source is an adult who was a healthcare worker with PCR-confirmed SARS-CoV-2 infection or an uninfected control (not recorded which). In nucleotides, the CDR3 is TGCAGCGTAGATAGGACAGGGAGGTACACTGAAGCTTTCTTT. The encoded protein is CSVDRTGRYTEAFF.